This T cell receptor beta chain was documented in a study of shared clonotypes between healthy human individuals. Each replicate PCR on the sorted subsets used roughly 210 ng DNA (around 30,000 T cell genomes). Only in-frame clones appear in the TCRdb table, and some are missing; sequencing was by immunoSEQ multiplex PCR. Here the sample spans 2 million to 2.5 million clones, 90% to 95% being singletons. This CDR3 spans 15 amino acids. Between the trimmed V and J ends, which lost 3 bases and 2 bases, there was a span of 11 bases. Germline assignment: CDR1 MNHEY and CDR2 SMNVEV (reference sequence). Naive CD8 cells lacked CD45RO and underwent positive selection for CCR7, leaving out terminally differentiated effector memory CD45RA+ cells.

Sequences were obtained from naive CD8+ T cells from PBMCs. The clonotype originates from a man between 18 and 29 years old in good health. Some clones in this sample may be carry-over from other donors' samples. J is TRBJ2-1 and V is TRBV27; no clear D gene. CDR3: CASSFSMAPYNEQFF. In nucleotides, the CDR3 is TGTGCCAGCAGTTTCTCTATGGCCCCCTACAATGAGCAGTTCTTC.